This TCR beta chain was sequenced in a study of blood T cell repertoires in COVID-19 (dated by TCRdb to about 2020). With respect to the entire study: Samples covering the acute and convalescent phases of COVID-19 were provided by collaborators in the United States, Italy and Spain. The prospective study material was composed of cDNA or gDNA derived from T cells, B-cell-depleted T cells, or PBMCs. Subjects who had been exposed to COVID-19, were actively infected with it, or had recovered from it provided the deeply sampled blood TCRbeta repertoires that made up the dataset. A freely available public database, intended as a resource for researchers studying the immune response to SARS-CoV-2, is where the repertoires were released. Samples were obtained from the ongoing ImmuneRACE study (first 160 participants) and from approximately 1,200 subjects provided by 6 global collaborators. Nearly every sample came with metadata listing a de-identified subject ID, COVID-19 status, age in years and sex. Where HLA class I and class II types were available, the types were taken from metadata supplied by the sample provider, not from assay-based typing.

The paper's findings and limits, for the study overall: Clinical and demographic metadata were provided uncurated, with the amount varying by source and participant.

TCRbeta CDR3 regions were amplified from genomic DNA by means of the immunoSEQ Assay, a bias-controlled multiplex PCR. Concerning the study's data processing: The number of nucleated cells in each sample was estimated by amplification of reference gene primers within the assay. To quantify the absolute abundance of each unique TCRbeta CDR3 rearrangement, sequence reads were collapsed and filtered. For each sample, productive Simpson clonality was calculated as the square root of Simpson's diversity index across productive rearrangements. The table was pulled from immuneACCESS by TCRdb, which kept in-frame rearrangements only. Such tables lose some clones; where checked, under half of the loss comes from unresolved V genes, and the rest has no known cause. V and J calls and clone size are copied from that table; D and trimming were computed from the DNA. For this sample there are about 110,000 clones; 72% appear just once. The ten largest make up less than 10% of the sample.

The collaborating institutions used their own protocols to collect whole blood in K2EDTA tubes. For TCRbeta analysis, collaborator samples were shipped as frozen whole blood, as isolated PBMCs, or as DNA extracted from either sample type. As to this clone: Its cognate antigen has yet to be identified. One base away there is no much larger clone; base qualities are not given.

The source material was peripheral blood. This clonotype was sampled from a woman aged 60-75 years with acute or convalescent COVID-19.

Here the CDR3 is given as CASSPPGITRSPNTF. In nucleotide form, the sequence is TGTGCCAGCTCACCACCGGGCATTACCCGGTCGCCTAATACCTTC. Here the chain combines TRBV18 and TRBJ1-2; there is no confident call for the D gene. V is shortened by 0 bases, J by 14 bases, and the region joining them spans 22 bases. CDR1 is given as KGHSH and CDR2 as LQKENI, both from the germline V gene. The CDR3 starts with the cysteine, ends with the phenylalanine, and has 15 residues. Only the CDR3 part of the read is kept: 45 bases, read in frame from the first base.